This T cell receptor (beta chain) is drawn from a study of cytomegalovirus exposure and HLA in healthy donors. Comment on this clone: The antigen is unknown.

Study observations and caveats: Later findings reportedly placed an Asian-associated ancestry cluster below the approximately 650-donor mean for N-insertions.

Unrecorded immune exposure was likely among donors, who were nominally healthy when sampled. Amplification used 60 Vbeta primers and 13 Jbeta primers. Sequencing used immunoSEQ multiplex PCR; TCRdb keeps in-frame clones, though not all of them. The repertoire holds about 190,000 clones, with roughly 77% as singletons. The sequence was collected from a man aged 40-55 years in good health and CMV-seropositive. Sequencing was done on a sample of PBMCs.

CDR3 protein: CASSLYGPGTSGYNEQFF. DNA for the CDR3: TGTGCCAGCAGCTTATACGGCCCGGGGACTAGCGGTTACAATGAGCAGTTCTTC. The rearrangement joins TRBV7-3 to TRBJ2-1; 11 bases are shared with TRBD2. Trimming at V came to 2 bases and at J to 4 bases, leaving 10 bases not matched to a gene. Per the germline V gene, CDR1 is SGHTA and CDR2 is FQGTGA. The CDR3 runs 18 residues. The variable domain in full, with the rest retrieved from reference TRBV7-3 and TRBJ2-1, is GAGVSQTPSNKVTEKGKYVELRCDPISGHTALYWYRQSLGQGPEFLIYFQGTGAADDSGLPNDRFFAVRPEGSVSTLKIQRTERGDSAVYLCASSLYGPGTSGYNEQFFGPGTRLTVL.